Given below is one T cell receptor (beta chain) in context. The antigen remains undetermined. Constant-region reverse primers amplified full-length variable regions, followed by semi-nested Nested Universal Primer A PCR. A single record per CDR3 protein comes from TCRdb applying MiXCR to the 5' RACE reads. Counted here are thousands of distinct CDR3 sequences, around 55% occurring once; the ten biggest clones make up approximately 6.8%. Study-wide findings and caveats: Tumor-infiltrating Treg TCR alpha and beta sequences overlapped most with tumor naive CD4+ T cells, then blood naive. In terms of TCR gene usage, tumor memory CD4+ T cells clustered together with blood and lymph node memory CD4+ cells, as well as with lymph node naive CD4+ cells.

The sorted Tregs were CD4+CD25+CD127-/low cells. This CDR3 spans 15 amino acids. V shed 6 bases and J 6 bases; nucleotides not matched to a gene: 9. The sample comprised Tregs sorted from a lymph node. The receptor was isolated from a female donor with breast cancer. The chain uses TRBV12-3 or TRBV12-4 and TRBJ2-1; 9 positions agree with TRBD2. The CDR3 DNA follows: TGTGCCAGCAGCTCCCGACTAGCGGCCAGCAATGAGCAGTTCTTC. The encoded protein is CASSSRLAASNEQFF.